These 28 T cell receptor beta chains came from one sample sequenced in a study of cytomegalovirus exposure and HLA in healthy donors. The PCR ran on 60 Vbeta and 13 Jbeta primers. Sequenced by immunoSEQ multiplex PCR; TCRdb stores in-frame clones only, minus some. Counted here are about 160,000 clones, about four fifths occurring once; the ten biggest clones make up around 11%. Material for sequencing was PBMCs. Every receptor here comes from a man aged 50 to 59 in good health and CMV-seropositive.

In this sample, this clone turned up once. The chain combines TRBV30 with TRBJ2-3; 8 bases line up with TRBD1. Germline loops: CDR1 GTSNPN, CDR2 SVGIG (reference sequence). The CDR3 is made up of 16 amino acids. V lost 1 base to trimming and J lost 1 base; unmatched junction nucleotides: 7. CDR3 sequence (DNA): TGTGCCTGGAGTGCAGGACGACAGGGGCGCACAGATACGCAGTATTTT. Translation: CAWSAGRQGRTDTQYF.

The genes are TRBV7-9 and TRBJ2-5, with D perhaps matching TRBD2 (5 bases). From germline, CDR1 is SEHNR and CDR2 FQNEAQ (reference sequence). CDR3 length: 16 residues. V lost 6 bases to trimming and J lost 2 bases, with 19 bases between them. The CDR3 nucleotides are TGTGCCAGCAGGCCTTCTAAGCTCGGGATTCAAGAGACCCAGTACTTC. It codes for CASRPSKLGIQETQYF.

The chain carries TRBV9 and TRBJ2-3; 10 nucleotides line up with TRBD2. J was trimmed by 1 base and V by 0 bases; bases with no gene match: 11. This CDR3 contains 19 residues. Per the germline V gene, CDR1 is SGDLS and CDR2 is YYNGEE. CDR3 nucleotides: TGTGCCAGCAGCGTAGGTGGAGCGGGGGGGGTCGGAGGCACAGATACGCAGTATTTT. It encodes CASSVGGAGGVGGTDTQYF.

The chain is built from TRBV7-9 and TRBJ1-3; 7 bases fit TRBD1. The V segment lost 0 bases and the J segment 4 bases; nucleotides outside the gene matches: 6. CDR3 length: 16 amino acids. Germline values: CDR1 SEHNR, CDR2 FQNEAQ (reference sequence). The CDR3 reads CASSLARQGSGNTIYF. The DNA of the CDR3 is TGTGCCAGCAGCTTAGCGCGACAGGGATCAGGAAACACCATATATTTT.

This clone occurred once. The V and J genes are TRBV19 and TRBJ1-2; D remains ambiguous. This CDR3 spans 12 amino acids. Between the trimmed V and J ends, which lost 3 bases and 8 bases, there was a span of 10 bases. CDR1 is LNHDA and CDR2 is SQIVND in the germline V gene (reference sequence). The CDR3 DNA reads TGTGCCAGTAGTATCGTCGAGGGAGGCTACACCTTC. Translating gives CASSIVEGGYTF.

V is TRBV4-1 and J is TRBJ2-6; 10 positions agree with TRBD1. CDR3 length: 16 residues. CDR1 and CDR2 from the germline V gene are MGHRA and YSYEKL. Losses at the gene ends were 4 bases for V and 7 bases for J; bases not matched to a gene: 7. CDR3 residues: CASSRGQGVIANVLTF. CDR3 DNA sequence: TGCGCCAGCAGCCGCGGACAGGGGGTGATAGCCAACGTCCTGACTTTC.

The gene calls are TRBV18 and TRBJ1-1; D is perhaps TRBD1 (6 bases). CDR1 and CDR2 from the germline V gene are KGHSH and LQKENI. Trimming left V 0 bases short and J 7 bases short, with 9 bases between. There are 13 residues in the CDR3. The CDR3 sequence: CASSPPVTGEAFF. The CDR3, as DNA: TGTGCCAGCTCACCACCGGTGACAGGTGAAGCTTTCTTT.

This clone was seen once. This rearrangement joins TRBV28 to TRBJ1-2; D gene ambiguous. The CDR3 spans 14 residues. V dropped 4 bases and J dropped 7 bases, with 16 bases sitting between them. The germline CDR1 and CDR2 sequences are MDHEN and SYDVKM. For the CDR3, the DNA is TGTGCCAGCAGTTCCGGCGCGCGGTTGGGTGGCTACACCTTC. This gives the protein CASSSGARLGGYTF.

This clone turned up a few times. V is TRBV28 and J is TRBJ1-3; the D gene is possibly TRBD1 (5 bases). The CDR3 has 15 amino acids. Germline-derived CDR1 and CDR2 are MDHEN and SYDVKM. The germline V and J ends were trimmed by 5 bases and 0 bases, with 11 bases remaining between them. The CDR3 spells CASSPPGGSGNTIYF. CDR3 nucleotide sequence: TGTGCCAGCAGTCCCCCCGGGGGCTCTGGAAACACCATATATTTT.

CDR3 DNA sequence: TGTGCCAGCAGCTTAGGGCGACTAGCGGGAAGAGAGACCCAGTACTTC. This sequence encodes CASSLGRLAGRETQYF. The rearrangement joins TRBV7-2 to TRBJ2-5, with TRBD2 matching over 11 bases. With V trimmed by 1 base and J by 4 bases, 5 bases remained unmatched. Germline assignment: CDR1 SGHTA and CDR2 FQGNSA. The CDR3 loop spans 16 amino acids.

The genes are TRBV6-5 and TRBJ1-1; the D is unclear. There are 11 residues in the CDR3. Germline assignment: CDR1 MNHEY and CDR2 SVGAGI. Trimming removed 5 bases from V and 6 bases from J, with 7 bases in between. CDR3 protein: CASSRPPEAFF. DNA of the CDR3: TGTGCCAGCAGTCGTCCTCCTGAAGCTTTCTTT.

This chain connects TRBV7-3 to TRBJ2-5, with D possibly being TRBD2 (6 bases). Trimming removed 1 base at V and 5 bases at J, with 14 bases between. Germline lookup yields CDR1 SGHTA and CDR2 FQGTGA. The CDR3 is 15 residues long. The CDR3 DNA sequence: TGTGCCAGCAGCTTAAGGGAGGAAGGGGCTGAGACCCAGTACTTC. Protein: CASSLREEGAETQYF.

The chain is built from TRBV6-1 and TRBJ1-3, with D possibly TRBD1 on 6 matching bases. This CDR3 is 13 amino acids long. CDR1 is MNHNS and CDR2 is SASEGT in the germline V gene. Trimming took off 10 bases at V and 5 bases at J, with 15 bases between the two ends. CDR3 region: CATLDWDRNTIYF. The CDR3 DNA reads as TGTGCCACACTGGACTGGGACAGAAACACCATATATTTT.

This rearrangement joins TRBV28 to TRBJ1-2, with D unresolved. The V end lost 2 bases, the J end lost 2 bases, and 6 bases lay between the germline ends. CDR3 length: 13 amino acids. CDR1 and CDR2 (germline): MDHEN, SYDVKM. The CDR3 bases are TGTGCCAGCAGTTTAGCGACAAACTATGGCTACACCTTC. Translated: CASSLATNYGYTF.

The V call is TRBV19, the J call TRBJ1-3, with D maybe TRBD1 (6 bases). The germline V gene has CDR1 LNHDA and CDR2 SQIVND (reference sequence). This CDR3 is 15 amino acids long. V was clipped by 3 bases and J by 0 bases, with 9 bases between them. CDR3 DNA: TGTGCCAGTAGTATGTGGGGGCGCTCTGGAAACACCATATATTTT. Translating it yields CASSMWGRSGNTIYF.

J is TRBJ2-2 and V is TRBV4-3; 7 bases are shared with TRBD2. CDR1 is LGHNA and CDR2 is YSLEER in the germline V gene. The CDR3 is 17 residues long. The V gene end was trimmed by 0 bases and the J gene end by 1 base; junction bases not matched to a gene: 5. The CDR3 nucleotides are TGCGCCAGCAGCCAAGATAGGGACTACCAGAACACCGGGGAGCTGTTTTTT. Its protein is CASSQDRDYQNTGELFF.

This clone was found once. A read error may produce the germline difference seen at one junction end. CDR3 in DNA: TGTGCCAGCAGCCCGACCTTGGTGCTTAGAGGCTCCCACAATGAGCAGTTCTTC. This encodes CASSPTLVLRGSHNEQFF. The chain has TRBV13 and TRBJ2-1; no clear D. Germline V gene data show CDR1 as PRHDT and CDR2 as FYEKMQ (reference sequence). There are 18 residues in the CDR3.

The chain uses TRBV27 and TRBJ2-7; 9 bases line up with TRBD2. Trimming removed 4 bases from V and 2 bases from J; junction bases left unmatched: 9. CDR1 and CDR2 from the germline V gene are MNHEY and SMNVEV (reference sequence). The CDR3 contains 16 residues. The CDR3 is CASSSKTSGFTYEQYF. CDR3 coding DNA: TGTGCCAGCAGTTCAAAAACTAGCGGGTTTACCTACGAGCAGTACTTC.

V usage is TRBV10-3 and J usage is TRBJ2-5; the D gene is possibly TRBD1 (5 bases). The V end was cut by 8 bases, the J end by 3 bases, with 19 bases between. The germline CDR1 and CDR2 sequences are ENHRY and SYGVKD. The CDR3 spans 15 residues. The CDR3 sequence: CAIGSDILAEETQYF. In DNA form, the CDR3 reads TGTGCCATCGGATCGGACATATTGGCGGAAGAGACCCAGTACTTC.

The rearrangement uses TRBV5-1 and TRBJ2-2, with D possibly being TRBD1 (6 bases). The germline V and J ends were trimmed by 4 bases and 5 bases, with 12 bases remaining between them. The CDR3 sequence is 14 residues long. Germline values: CDR1 SGHRS, CDR2 YFSETQ. The CDR3 loop is CASSIQQGTGELFF. The CDR3, as DNA: TGCGCCAGCAGCATCCAGCAGGGGACCGGGGAGCTGTTTTTT. The full variable domain, rest sourced from reference TRBV5-1 and TRBJ2-2, is KAGVTQTPRYLIKTRGQQVTLSCSPISGHRSVSWYQQTPGQGLQFLFEYFSETQRNKGNFPGRFSGRQFSNSRSEMNVSTLELGDSALYLCASSIQQGTGELFFGEGSRLTVL.

The J gene is TRBJ2-5, the V gene TRBV5-4, with 13 bases fitting TRBD2. This CDR3 has 15 residues. Trimming removed 4 bases from V and 4 bases from J; junction bases left unmatched: 4. Germline values: CDR1 SGHNT, CDR2 YYREEE (reference sequence). The CDR3 bases are TGTGCCAGCAGCCAGACTAGCGGGAGGAGAGAGACCCAGTACTTC. This sequence encodes CASSQTSGRRETQYF. Complete variable domain (other parts from reference TRBV5-4 and TRBJ2-5): ETGVTQSPTHLIKTRGQQVTLRCSSQSGHNTVSWYQQALGQGPQFIFQYYREEENGRGNFPPRFSGLQFPNYSSELNVNALELDDSALYLCASSQTSGRRETQYFGPGTRLLVL.

V and J are TRBV7-2 and TRBJ1-1, with 7 bases aligning to TRBD1. Germline V gives CDR1 SGHTA, CDR2 FQGNSA. The CDR3 contains 18 residues. J lost 2 bases, V lost 5 bases, and 17 bases had no gene match. CDR3 nucleotides: TGTGCCAGCAGCAACCCTCATTGGGACAGCGTCAAAAACACTGAAGCTTTCTTT. Translation: CASSNPHWDSVKNTEAFF.

The genes are TRBV5-4 and TRBJ2-7, with a possible D match to TRBD2 (6 bases). The CDR3 has 13 residues. CDR1 is SGHNT and CDR2 is YYREEE in the germline V gene (reference sequence). The germline V and J ends were trimmed by 2 bases and 4 bases, with 10 bases remaining between them. CDR3 sequence reads: CASSFFSGYEQYF. The CDR3, as DNA: TGTGCCAGCAGCTTCTTTAGCGGATACGAGCAGTACTTC.

Points on this clone: Other DNA sequences in this sample translate to the same CDR3. The chain recombines TRBV5-1 with TRBJ2-1, with 10 bases lining up with TRBD2. This CDR3 spans 15 amino acids. Unmatched junction bases numbered 4, after V lost 0 bases and J lost 7 bases. Germline V lookup: CDR1 SGHRS, CDR2 YFSETQ. The CDR3 loop is CASSLGLAGVNEQFF. The DNA for the CDR3 is TGCGCCAGCAGCTTGGGGCTAGCGGGAGTAAATGAGCAGTTCTTC.

This clone was found a few times. V gene TRBV29-1 combines with J gene TRBJ2-2; D is perhaps TRBD2 (6 bases). The CDR3 has 14 amino acids. Deletions cut 5 bases from V and 5 bases from J, with 15 bases between. From germline, CDR1 is SQVTM and CDR2 ANQGSEA. The CDR3 region has the DNA TGCAGCGTTAAACCGACTAGAGTGACCGGGGAGCTGTTTTTT. Protein: CSVKPTRVTGELFF.

This clone was counted a few times. The chain is built from TRBV28 and TRBJ2-3; 7 bases are shared with TRBD1. This CDR3 is 13 amino acids long. Losses at the gene ends were 6 bases for V and 5 bases for J; bases not matched to a gene: 5. Germline lookup yields CDR1 MDHEN and CDR2 SYDVKM. The CDR3 DNA is TGTGCCAGCAGATTCACAGGGGTAGATACGCAGTATTTT. This codes for CASRFTGVDTQYF.

This sequence joins TRBV19 and TRBJ1-5; 7 bases are a match to TRBD1. The J segment lost 6 bases and the V segment lost 5 bases, leaving 10 bases of the junction unmatched. Germline-derived CDR1 and CDR2 are LNHDA and SQIVND (reference sequence). This CDR3 has 15 residues. The CDR3 DNA reads as TGTGCCAGTAGTTTCCAGACAGGGTGGGGTCAGCCCCAGCATTTT. This gives the protein CASSFQTGWGQPQHF.

As concerns this clone: One junction end disagrees with the germline gene, perhaps due to a read error. V is TRBV7-7 and J is TRBJ2-3; 9 bases agree with TRBD2. This CDR3 region has 15 residues. The V gene's germline CDR1 is SSHAT and CDR2 FNYEAQ (reference sequence). As DNA, the CDR3 is TGTGCTAGCAGCTTAGCGGGGGCCGACACAGATACGCAGTATTTT. This sequence encodes CASSLAGADTDTQYF.